This TCR beta chain was documented in a study of cytomegalovirus exposure and HLA in healthy donors. Both 60 Vbeta primers and 13 Jbeta primers went into the PCR. Here immunoSEQ multiplex PCR was the method, and the copy in TCRdb shows in-frame clones only, minus some. The sample carries 150,000 to 200,000 clones, around 78% recorded once. The CDR3 loop spans 15 amino acids. Trimming cost V 6 bases and J 6 bases; bases outside gene matches: 12. CDR1 is MNHNS, CDR2 SASEGT, per germline. The study's findings and limits: Association of a missense DCLRE1C variant with TCR beta V- and J-gene trimming was reported in a later analysis. Common viral pathogens (according to a later analysis) appeared linked to several of the most significant clusters.

Remarks on this clone: Its target is unknown.

The chain uses TRBV6-1 and TRBJ2-5, with 8 positions matching TRBD2. Sample: PBMCs. This TCR was sampled from a woman aged 30 to 39 in good health and CMV-seropositive. CDR3 region: CASSSSSGSEKTQYF. The CDR3 bases are TGTGCCAGCAGCTCCTCGAGCGGGAGTGAAAAGACCCAGTACTTC.